This entry features one T cell receptor beta chain sequence. TCRdb keeps only in-frame clones here, not all; method: immunoSEQ multiplex PCR. The sample lists tens of thousands of clones, around 94% occurring once. With 4 bases clipped from V and 3 bases from J, the junction kept 12 bases outside the gene matches. Germline V lookup: CDR1 MNHEY, CDR2 SMNVEV (reference sequence). This CDR3 has 18 amino acids. This specimen belongs to a study of T cell changes during pregnancy in multiple sclerosis. The clonotype originates from a female donor with multiple sclerosis, enrolled in a pregnancy study. The specimen was CD4+ T cells from peripheral blood mononuclear cells, collected after pregnancy. The chain links TRBV27 to TRBJ2-7, with 13 bases lining up with TRBD2. The CDR3 sequence: CASSSPPWTSGRFYEQYF. CDR3 DNA sequence: TGTGCCAGCAGTTCCCCCCCCTGGACTAGCGGGAGATTCTACGAGCAGTACTTC.